This TCR beta chain comes out of a study of identical twins. Trimming pared 4 bases from V and 7 bases from J, leaving 20 bases between. The CDR3 consists of 16 residues. Germline CDR1 is LGHDT and CDR2 is YNNKEL (reference sequence). This clonotype was seen a few times. From the 5' RACE reads, TCRdb called clonotypes with MiXCR, one entry per CDR3 protein. This table has about 260,000 distinct CDR3 sequences, approximately 7% appearing once. These records were also assigned to another study, of yellow fever vaccine responses in identical twins.

The specimen was memory (CD45RO+) T cells sorted from blood. The chain couples TRBV3-1 to TRBJ2-1; D possibly corresponds to TRBD2 (6 bases). This TCR was sampled from a woman aged 18-29 years in good health. This CDR3 reads CASSPKLAASLNEQFF. DNA for the CDR3: TGTGCCAGCAGCCCCAAGTTAGCGGCCTCGTTGAATGAGCAGTTCTTC.